This TCR beta chain was sequenced in a study of neoadjuvant nivolumab and ipilimumab in lung cancer. Study-level findings and limits: Only two of four nivolumab-treated tumors gained richness and clonality by surgery.

Details on this clone: Its cognate antigen is unknown.

Assay used: immunoSEQ multiplex PCR; TCRdb lists only in-frame clones, some missing. The sample carries tens of thousands of clones, under 85% recorded once. The sequences come from tumor tissue, collected after neoadjuvant nivolumab, alone or with ipilimumab, at or shortly before surgery. The origin of this receptor is an adult with non-small cell lung cancer.

The chain's CDR3 is CASSPQPLGNQPQHF. In nucleotides, the CDR3 is TGTGCCAGCTCACCCCAACCTCTGGGCAATCAGCCCCAGCATTTT. The chain is built from TRBV18 and TRBJ1-5; D call uncertain. The CDR3 spans 15 residues. V lost 3 bases, J lost 2 bases, and 11 bases lay in between. The germline V gene has CDR1 KGHSH and CDR2 LQKENI. Filled out from reference TRBV18 and TRBJ1-5, the complete variable domain reads NAGVMQNPRHLVRRRGQEARLRCSPMKGHSHVYWYRQLPEEGLKFMVYLQKENIIDESGMPKERFSAEFPKEGPSILRIQQVVRGDSAAYFCASSPQPLGNQPQHFGDGTRLSIL.